This T cell receptor beta chain was obtained from a study of T cell repertoires in cytomegalovirus infection. Whole-study context: Both CMV infection and a matching HLA type were indicated by public TCR beta signatures.

Study results and limitations: Predominance within the ex vivo response was attributable to HLA-C-restricted CMV-specific TCR beta clonotypes. Cumulated frequencies of public TCR beta families served to identify carriers of CMV plus the relevant HLA.

One entry per CDR3 protein results from TCRdb running MiXCR on the reads. The data hold roughly 230,000 distinct CDR3 sequences, with approximately 13% observed a single time. The CDR3 is made up of 13 amino acids. V lost 6 bases and J lost 3, with 12 bases in between. This clonotype was found a few times. What it binds is unknown. This clonotype was obtained from a human donor in good health (CMV status not recorded). Some clones in this sample may be carry-over from other donors' samples. The J gene is TRBJ2-7, the V gene TRBV12-3 or TRBV12-4; no definite D call. Sequenced: PBMCs. CDR3 bases: TGTGCCAGCAGATTTAGCCCAGTCTACGAGCAGTACTTC. This codes for CASRFSPVYEQYF.